The next 31 T cell receptor beta chains were all read from a single sample in a study of T-cell memory formation after mild COVID-19. One entry per CDR3 protein, called by TCRdb with MiXCR from the 5' RACE reads. This table holds approximately 210,000 distinct CDR3 sequences, approximately 20% found once. Sequenced material: PBMCs or a T cell subset sorted from them (not recorded which). The receptors here all came from an adult woman who had mild COVID-19 (a few samples of this study predate the infection). Cell type and time point are not known.

The chain couples TRBV11-3 to TRBJ2-1; D remains unclear. V was pared by 1 base and J by 3 bases, with 19 bases between. Germline V gives CDR1 SGHNT, CDR2 YENEEA. CDR3 length: 18 amino acids. The CDR3 reads CASSLGSGRRSGYNEQFF. The CDR3 DNA reads as TGTGCCAGCAGCTTAGGCTCCGGACGGCGATCTGGCTACAATGAGCAGTTCTTC.

This clonotype was detected only a few times. V and J are TRBV29-1 and TRBJ2-5, with TRBD2 matching over 8 bases. This CDR3 is 14 amino acids long. With V trimmed by 7 bases and J by 4 bases, 11 bases remained unmatched. From germline, CDR1 is SQVTM and CDR2 ANQGSEA. The CDR3 here is CSGGTSQRRETQYF. The CDR3 DNA reads as TGCAGCGGTGGGACTAGTCAACGGCGAGAGACCCAGTACTTC. Drawing the rest from reference TRBV29-1 and TRBJ2-5, the complete variable domain is SAVISQKPSRDICQRGTSLTIQCQVDSQVTMMFWYRQQPGQSLTLIATANQGSEATYESGFVIDKFPISRPNLTFSTLTVSNMSPEDSSIYLCSGGTSQRRETQYFGPGTRLLVL.

About this clonotype: A much larger clone is a single base away; this may be a read error. The chain recombines TRBV7-2 with TRBJ2-5; no definite D call. V was clipped by 3 bases and J by 2 bases, with 10 bases between them. The CDR3 has 14 amino acids. The V gene's germline CDR1 is SGHTA and CDR2 FQGNSA. CDR3: CASSFRRRQETQYF. The CDR3 DNA is TGTGCCAGCAGCTTTCGGAGAAGACAAGAGACCCAGTACTTC.

Ten or more counts support this clonotype. The rearrangement uses TRBV4-2 and TRBJ2-7; D unresolved. The V gene's germline CDR1 is LGHNA and CDR2 YNFKEQ. The CDR3 is made up of 13 amino acids. Trimming shortened V by 1 base and J by 6 bases, and 10 bases separated the two germline ends. In DNA, the CDR3 is TGTGCCAGCAGCCAAGGGGCTCAAGGCGAGCAGTACTTC. Residues: CASSQGAQGEQYF.

This clonotype was counted many times. The J gene is TRBJ1-2, the V gene TRBV12-3 or TRBV12-4; D unresolved. V lost 1 base, J lost 4 bases, and 7 bases lay in between. This CDR3 is built from 13 residues. The chain's CDR3 is CASSLDWGYGYTF. For the CDR3, the DNA is TGTGCCAGCAGTTTAGACTGGGGCTATGGCTACACCTTC.

The chain uses TRBV7-2 and TRBJ1-2; D remains unclear. Germline V gene sequence: CDR1 SGHTA, CDR2 FQGNSA. The CDR3 consists of 15 residues. The V gene lost 2 bases and the J gene lost 7 bases, with 17 bases spanning the gap. CDR3 in amino acids: CASSLKGPLGGGYTF. The CDR3 bases are TGTGCCAGCAGCTTAAAAGGTCCCCTAGGTGGTGGCTACACCTTC.

This clonotype was counted between two and nine times. This sequence joins TRBV10-3 and TRBJ2-5, with 7 bases that match TRBD1. J was trimmed by 3 bases and V by 6 bases; bases with no gene match: 4. The germline gives CDR1 ENHRY, CDR2 SYGVKD. There are 13 residues in the CDR3. The CDR3 loop is CAIRTDREETQYF. In DNA, the CDR3 is TGTGCCATCAGGACCGACAGGGAAGAGACCCAGTACTTC.

The chain recombines TRBV14 with TRBJ2-1; maybe TRBD1 (5 bases). Germline CDR1 SGHDN, CDR2 FVKESK. CDR3 length: 15 residues. The V and J ends lost 1 base and 2 bases respectively, with 9 bases between them. CDR3 DNA sequence: TGTGCCAGCAGCCAAGCAGGGCTCCCCTACAATGAGCAGTTCTTC. Residues: CASSQAGLPYNEQFF. The whole variable domain, filled in from reference TRBV14 and TRBJ2-1, reads EAGVTQFPSHSVIEKGQTVTLRCDPISGHDNLYWYRRVMGKEIKFLLHFVKESKQDESGMPNNRFLAERTGGTYSTLKVQPAELEDSGVYFCASSQAGLPYNEQFFGPGTRLTVL.

Notes on this clonotype: No conserved phenylalanine or tryptophan ends this CDR3, so it is likely a read error. The chain has TRBV9 and TRBJ1-1, with D maybe TRBD1 (6 bases). Trimming shortened V by 0 bases and J by 2 bases, and 11 bases separated the two germline ends. The CDR3 extends over 15 amino acids. The germline gives CDR1 SGDLS, CDR2 YYNGEE. The CDR3 sequence: CASSVDGTPNTEAFY. Here the CDR3 DNA reads TGTGCCAGCAGCGTAGACGGGACACCAAACACTGAAGCTTTCTAT.

This clonotype was observed a few times. This sequence joins TRBV5-1 and TRBJ2-2; unclear D gene. The germline CDR1 and CDR2 sequences are SGHRS and YFSETQ. V dropped 7 bases and J dropped 5 bases, with 21 bases sitting between them. The CDR3 sequence is 16 residues long. CDR3 nucleotides: TGCGCCAGCCTCCCTGGCGGCGGCCCCGTGACCGGGGAGCTGTTTTTT. Protein sequence: CASLPGGGPVTGELFF. Drawing the rest from reference TRBV5-1 and TRBJ2-2, the complete variable domain is KAGVTQTPRYLIKTRGQQVTLSCSPISGHRSVSWYQQTPGQGLQFLFEYFSETQRNKGNFPGRFSGRQFSNSRSEMNVSTLELGDSALYLCASLPGGGPVTGELFFGEGSRLTVL.

The chain links TRBV7-2 to TRBJ2-7; the D gene is possibly TRBD1 (7 bases). The CDR3 consists of 14 residues. V was trimmed by 5 bases and J by 1 base, leaving 12 bases between them. CDR1 is SGHTA, CDR2 FQGNSA, per germline. CDR3 nucleotides: TGTGCCAGCAGCACTCAGGGGGGTTCCTACGAGCAGTACTTC. It encodes CASSTQGGSYEQYF.

On this clonotype: A read error may produce the germline difference seen at one junction end. The J gene is TRBJ1-2, the V gene TRBV5-6; D is ambiguous. Germline V lookup: CDR1 SGHDT, CDR2 YYEEEE. CDR3 length: 11 amino acids. Here the CDR3 DNA reads TGTGCCAGCAGCTTGCAGTATGGCCACACCTTC. This encodes CASSLQYGHTF.

The CDR3 here is CASKSYNEQFF. The DNA for the CDR3 is TGTGCCAGCAAATCCTACAATGAGCAGTTCTTC. This chain joins TRBV12-3 or TRBV12-4 and TRBJ2-1, with no clear D. The length of the CDR3 is 11 residues. V lost 7 bases, J lost 1 base, and 2 bases lay in between.

V and J are TRBV5-1 and TRBJ2-1; D call uncertain. Germline values: CDR1 SGHRS, CDR2 YFSETQ. V was clipped by 1 base and J by 6 bases, with 5 bases between them. The CDR3 runs to 12 residues. The chain's CDR3 is CASSLNSNEQFF. The CDR3 nucleotides are TGCGCCAGCAGCTTGAACAGCAATGAGCAGTTCTTC.

This clonotype was recorded a few times. The V and J genes are TRBV7-3 and TRBJ1-1; TRBD1 matches at 12 bases. With V trimmed by 5 bases and J by 4 bases, 20 bases remained unmatched. CDR3 length: 20 residues. Germline CDR1 is SGHTA and CDR2 is FQGTGA. Written as DNA, the CDR3 is TGTGCCAGCAGCCTGATGGGACAGGGGGCGCGACAGGATTTCCGCACTGAAGCTTTCTTT. As protein: CASSLMGQGARQDFRTEAFF. Variable domain in full (rest from reference TRBV7-3 and TRBJ1-1): GAGVSQTPSNKVTEKGKYVELRCDPISGHTALYWYRQSLGQGPEFLIYFQGTGAADDSGLPNDRFFAVRPEGSVSTLKIQRTERGDSAVYLCASSLMGQGARQDFRTEAFFGQGTRLTVV.

This clonotype was seen more than once but under ten times. The chain has TRBV5-1 and TRBJ2-3; no reliable D call. The CDR3 contains 15 residues. V was cut by 0 bases and J by 1 base, with 9 bases left in between. The germline gives CDR1 SGHRS, CDR2 YFSETQ. CDR3 nucleotide sequence: TGCGCCAGCAGCTTGGGCCCAGTGGGCACAGATACGCAGTATTTT. The encoded protein is CASSLGPVGTDTQYF.

This chain uses TRBV24-1 with TRBJ2-1; TRBD1 matches at 9 bases. Germline V gene sequence: CDR1 KGHDR, CDR2 SFDVKD. The CDR3 sequence is 16 residues long. The junction had 10 bases not matched to a gene; V was cut back by 2 bases and J by 9 bases. CDR3 DNA: TGTGCCACCAGTGATTATCAAGGGACAGGGATGCGTGAGCAGTTCTTC. It codes for CATSDYQGTGMREQFF.

This clonotype has just a few counts. J is TRBJ2-1 and V is TRBV4-3; TRBD2 aligns across 14 bases. V lost 4 bases and J lost 1; bases outside the gene matches: 0. Germline V gene sequence: CDR1 LGHNA, CDR2 YSLEER. The length of the CDR3 is 16 residues. The CDR3 here is CASSRLAGGSYNEQFF. The CDR3 DNA follows: TGCGCCAGCAGCCGACTAGCGGGAGGGTCCTACAATGAGCAGTTCTTC.

The V and J genes are TRBV11-1 and TRBJ2-1; 10 nucleotides align to TRBD2. V lost 5 bases and J lost 10; bases outside the gene matches: 20. Germline V CDR1 and CDR2: SGHAT, FQDESV (reference sequence). The CDR3 consists of 18 residues. For the CDR3, the DNA is TGTGCCAGCAGCCCCCAACTAGGGCTAGCGGGAGTAAGGGGAGAGCAGTTCTTC. Amino acids: CASSPQLGLAGVRGEQFF.

With regard to this clonotype: A much larger clonotype is one base distant, so this may be a read error. V and J are TRBV4-3 and TRBJ2-6, with 7 bases identical to TRBD1. Germline CDR1 LGHNA, CDR2 YSLEER. J gave up 2 bases and V 4 bases, and 11 bases lay outside the gene matches. The CDR3 contains 18 residues. The CDR3 loop reads CASSPGSGGSTGANVLTF. CDR3 nucleotide sequence: TGCGCCAGCAGCCCCGGCTCAGGGGGAAGCACTGGGGCCAACGTCCTGACTTTC.

This clonotype was detected only a few times. Because the CDR3 is missing its conserved closing phenylalanine or tryptophan, this is likely a read error. This chain links TRBV7-2 with TRBJ2-6; the D is unclear. V was cut by 5 bases and J by 8 bases, with 13 bases left in between. The CDR3 has 14 amino acids. Germline CDR1 and CDR2: SGHTA and FQGNSA. The CDR3 coding sequence is TGTGCCAGCAGCCATACCCTAGGGCCCAACGTCCTGACTTTA. This gives the protein CASSHTLGPNVLTL.

This chain links TRBV6-5 with TRBJ2-7; D gene uncertain. The V end was cut by 5 bases, the J end by 7 bases, with 18 bases between. This CDR3 spans 14 amino acids. The germline CDR1 and CDR2 sequences are MNHEY and SVGAGI. CDR3 protein: CASSPAMLLGEQYF. The CDR3, as DNA: TGTGCCAGCAGTCCCGCGATGCTCCTGGGAGAGCAGTACTTC.

This chain connects TRBV9 to TRBJ1-5; tentative D call: TRBD1 (5 bases). Trimming took off 0 bases at V and 4 bases at J, with 8 bases between the two ends. CDR3 length: 14 amino acids. Germline-derived CDR1 and CDR2 are SGDLS and YYNGEE. The CDR3 reads CASSVGQPNQPQHF. The CDR3 DNA sequence: TGTGCCAGCAGCGTAGGACAGCCTAATCAGCCCCAGCATTTT.

A few counts support this clonotype. The V gene is TRBV13, the J gene TRBJ2-3; D is tentatively TRBD1 or TRBD2 (6 bases each). The CDR3 has 16 residues. V lost 5 bases and J lost 8, with 23 bases in between. The V gene's germline CDR1 is PRHDT and CDR2 FYEKMQ (reference sequence). The CDR3 spells CASSPGELRGAPTQYF. The CDR3 DNA is TGTGCCAGCAGCCCGGGAGAGCTGAGGGGGGCCCCTACGCAGTATTTT.

The CDR3: CASKTIAGRGYNEQFF. CDR3 DNA sequence: TGCGCCAGCAAAACTATAGCGGGGCGCGGGTACAATGAGCAGTTCTTC. The chain has TRBV4-1 and TRBJ2-1, with 8 positions matching TRBD2. CDR1 is MGHRA, CDR2 YSYEKL, per germline. The CDR3 is 16 residues long. V was clipped by 7 bases and J by 4 bases; unmatched bases: 12.

This clonotype was counted only a few times. This chain connects TRBV14 to TRBJ2-1, with unresolved D. V lost 4 bases and J 6 bases, leaving 10 bases between the germline ends. Germline-derived CDR1 and CDR2 are SGHDN and FVKESK. The CDR3 runs 13 residues. CDR3: CASSPLQPNEQFF. The CDR3 bases are TGTGCCAGCAGCCCTCTTCAACCCAATGAGCAGTTCTTC. Full variable domain (rest looked up from reference TRBV14 and TRBJ2-1): EAGVTQFPSHSVIEKGQTVTLRCDPISGHDNLYWYRRVMGKEIKFLLHFVKESKQDESGMPNNRFLAERTGGTYSTLKVQPAELEDSGVYFCASSPLQPNEQFFGPGTRLTVL.

CDR3 sequence: CASSESSGGETQYF. CDR3 DNA sequence: TGTGCCAGCAGTGAATCTAGCGGTGGGGAGACCCAGTACTTC. The genes are TRBV9 and TRBJ2-5, with TRBD2 matching over 7 bases. The CDR3 runs 14 residues. Germline V gene data show CDR1 as SGDLS and CDR2 as YYNGEE. V lost 5 bases and J lost 5; bases outside the gene matches: 9.

This clonotype appeared a few times. This rearrangement joins TRBV7-3 to TRBJ2-1; the match to TRBD2 covers 10 bases. The germline gives CDR1 SGHTA, CDR2 FQGTGA. Trimming at V came to 5 bases and at J to 6 bases, leaving 4 bases not matched to a gene. The CDR3 loop spans 14 amino acids. Written as DNA, the CDR3 is TGTGCCAGCAGCGTAGCGGGAGGCCCCAATGAGCAGTTCTTC. This gives the protein CASSVAGGPNEQFF.

The rearrangement links TRBV12-3 or TRBV12-4 to TRBJ2-1, with 7 bases fitting TRBD2. V was clipped by 6 bases and J by 1 base; unmatched bases: 12. The CDR3 contains 17 residues. The CDR3 sequence is CASSFLAAGASYNEQFF. The CDR3 nucleotides are TGTGCCAGCAGCTTTTTAGCTGCGGGAGCATCCTACAATGAGCAGTTCTTC.

This clonotype was picked up a small number of times. The chain links TRBV12-3 or TRBV12-4 to TRBJ2-1, with 12 positions matching TRBD2. The V gene end was trimmed by 4 bases and the J gene end by 6 bases; junction bases not matched to a gene: 7. The CDR3 is made up of 16 amino acids. As DNA, the CDR3 is TGTGCCAGCAGTTGGGCTAGCGGGAGGGGGACCAATGAGCAGTTCTTC. It codes for CASSWASGRGTNEQFF.

The rearrangement joins TRBV10-3 to TRBJ1-1; D call uncertain. Germline CDR1 ENHRY, CDR2 SYGVKD. Trimming cost V 11 bases and J 0 bases, with 19 bases left between them. The CDR3 runs 15 residues. The CDR3 DNA reads as TGTGCCGCACAACGGGGTCCCCCTATGAACACTGAAGCTTTCTTT. Residues: CAAQRGPPMNTEAFF.